These 17 T cell receptor beta chains were all obtained from the same sample, sequenced in a study of blood T cell repertoires in COVID-19. TCRdb's copy holds only in-frame clones and misses some; the assay was immunoSEQ multiplex PCR. The sample gives about 220,000 clones, roughly 85% of which show up once; roughly 2.2% is in the top ten. The sequenced sample consisted of peripheral blood. The receptors originated from a woman between 70 and 85 years old with COVID-19, enrolled during active disease.

The rearrangement uses TRBV9 and TRBJ2-2; TRBD2 matches 8 bases. The germline V gene encodes CDR1 SGDLS and CDR2 YYNGEE. V was clipped by 0 bases and J by 8 bases; unmatched bases: 9. CDR3 size: 16 residues. The CDR3 loop is CASSVELAAVMGELFF. DNA for the CDR3: TGTGCCAGCAGCGTAGAACTAGCGGCCGTAATGGGGGAGCTGTTTTTT.

The chain combines TRBV11-2 with TRBJ1-1; D is ambiguous. Per germline, CDR1 SGHAT and CDR2 FQNNGV. The CDR3 consists of 17 residues. Deletions cut 5 bases from V and 1 base from J, with 20 bases between. The CDR3: CASSRISPVAGNTEAFF. CDR3 DNA: TGTGCCAGCAGCCGTATTTCCCCTGTGGCGGGGAACACTGAAGCTTTCTTT.

The gene calls are TRBV5-1 and TRBJ1-1; D may be TRBD1 (6 bases). The germline V and J ends were trimmed by 3 bases and 6 bases, with 15 bases remaining between them. Germline-derived CDR1 and CDR2 are SGHRS and YFSETQ. This CDR3 contains 14 residues. The CDR3 region is CASSSPGGAAEAFF. In DNA, the CDR3 is TGCGCCAGCAGCTCCCCCGGGGGGGCGGCTGAAGCTTTCTTT.

This clone was counted only a few times. This sequence joins TRBV5-6 and TRBJ1-2, with D unclear. The V end was cut by 4 bases, the J end by 3 bases, with 13 bases between. Germline CDR1 is SGHDT and CDR2 is YYEEEE. This CDR3 contains 14 residues. The CDR3 is CASSPNLAYYGYTF. In DNA, the CDR3 is TGTGCCAGCAGCCCGAATCTGGCCTACTATGGCTACACCTTC.

J is TRBJ1-2 and V is TRBV7-8; 9 bases line up with TRBD1. V shed 4 bases and J 4 bases; nucleotides not matched to a gene: 16. CDR1 is SGHVS and CDR2 is FQNEAQ in the germline V gene. This CDR3 region has 18 residues. DNA of the CDR3: TGTGCCAGCAGCTATGAGTACAGGGGGCGAGCCTACCTCTATGGCTACACCTTC. Translating it yields CASSYEYRGRAYLYGYTF.

This rearrangement joins TRBV11-3 to TRBJ2-7; D may be TRBD1 (5 bases). V lost 0 bases to trimming and J lost 9 bases, with 9 bases between them. This CDR3 is 12 amino acids long. Germline V gene sequence: CDR1 SGHNT, CDR2 YENEEA. The CDR3 is CASSLDLGVQYF. The CDR3 DNA reads as TGTGCCAGCAGCTTAGACTTAGGGGTGCAGTACTTC.

V gene TRBV4-2 combines with J gene TRBJ1-4; D might be TRBD1 (6 bases). Germline V gene lookup returns CDR1 LGHNA and CDR2 YNFKEQ. This CDR3 contains 15 residues. Trimming took 2 bases from V and 3 from J, leaving 10 bases between them. The CDR3 nucleotides read TGTGCCAGCAGCCAAAACAGGGCGGCTAATGAAAAACTGTTTTTT. Protein: CASSQNRAANEKLFF.

This rearrangement joins TRBV6-2 or TRBV6-3 to TRBJ2-1, with a tentative D call TRBD2 (5 bases). This CDR3 spans 15 amino acids. Germline assignment: CDR1 MNHEY and CDR2 SVGEGT. V was shortened by 5 bases and J by 6 bases, with 17 bases between the two germline ends. The CDR3 here is CASSTATIYSNEQFF. The CDR3, as DNA: TGTGCCAGCAGTACTGCGACTATCTACTCCAATGAGCAGTTCTTC.

This chain links TRBV7-9 with TRBJ1-6; a possible D gene is TRBD1 (5 bases). The length of the CDR3 is 14 residues. Between the trimmed V and J ends, which lost 3 bases and 8 bases, there was a span of 11 bases. CDR1 is SEHNR and CDR2 is FQNEAQ in the germline V gene (reference sequence). DNA for the CDR3: TGTGCCAGCAGCTTCCAGGGTCCCCATTCACCCCTCCACTTT. Its protein is CASSFQGPHSPLHF.

V and J are TRBV5-1 and TRBJ1-6; D might be TRBD1 (5 bases). CDR1 and CDR2 from the germline V gene are SGHRS and YFSETQ. The CDR3 is made up of 13 amino acids. Trimming pared 4 bases from V and 7 bases from J, leaving 9 bases between. The CDR3 here is CASSPQGNSPLHF. Written as DNA, the CDR3 is TGCGCCAGCAGCCCCCAGGGAAATTCACCCCTCCACTTT. Using reference TRBV5-1 and TRBJ1-6 for the parts outside the CDR3, the full variable domain is KAGVTQTPRYLIKTRGQQVTLSCSPISGHRSVSWYQQTPGQGLQFLFEYFSETQRNKGNFPGRFSGRQFSNSRSEMNVSTLELGDSALYLCASSPQGNSPLHFGNGTRLTVT.

This clone occurred once. The rearrangement uses TRBV2 and TRBJ2-7; tentatively, D is TRBD2 (5 bases). Per the germline V gene, CDR1 is SNHLY and CDR2 is FYNNEI. The length of the CDR3 is 14 residues. V shed 6 bases and J shed 7 bases, with 19 bases lying between them. CDR3 sequence (DNA): TGTGCCAGCAGGGCCGGGAAGTATGAACTGGAGCAGTACTTC. It specifies CASRAGKYELEQYF.

V is TRBV10-3 and J is TRBJ1-5; 10 bases line up with TRBD1. The CDR3 extends over 16 amino acids. Trimming removed 2 bases from V and 5 bases from J; junction bases left unmatched: 6. From germline, CDR1 is ENHRY and CDR2 SYGVKD. The CDR3 bases are TGTGCCATCAGTGAGACGCAGGGACAGGGGTATCAGCCCCAGCATTTT. The encoded protein is CAISETQGQGYQPQHF.

V usage is TRBV14 and J usage is TRBJ2-2, with 8 positions matching TRBD1. The CDR3 runs to 17 residues. The trim removed 0 bases at V and 5 bases at J, leaving 8 bases unmatched. Germline assignment: CDR1 SGHDN and CDR2 FVKESK. The CDR3 protein is CASSQELTGAETGELFF. CDR3 in DNA: TGTGCCAGCAGCCAAGAGTTGACAGGGGCGGAAACCGGGGAGCTGTTTTTT.

This sequence joins TRBV5-1 and TRBJ2-2; TRBD2 aligns across 9 bases. The ends lost 0 bases at V and 2 bases at J; junction bases unmatched: 8. Germline V gene lookup returns CDR1 SGHRS and CDR2 YFSETQ. The CDR3 spans 18 residues. CDR3 region: CASSLVGSGGLNTGELFF. CDR3 nucleotides: TGCGCCAGCAGCTTGGTGGGTAGCGGGGGCCTAAACACCGGGGAGCTGTTTTTT.

CDR3 protein: CASSQKLAGGGETQYF. DNA of the CDR3: TGTGCCAGCAGCCAGAAACTAGCGGGAGGGGGAGAGACCCAGTACTTC. V gene TRBV4-2 combines with J gene TRBJ2-5, with 13 positions matching TRBD2. CDR3 length: 16 amino acids. J lost 4 bases, V lost 3 bases, and 5 bases had no gene match. From germline, CDR1 is LGHNA and CDR2 YNFKEQ.

The chain has TRBV7-3 and TRBJ2-1; D possibly corresponds to TRBD1 (6 bases). CDR3 length: 13 amino acids. In germline, CDR1 is SGHTA, CDR2 FQGTGA. V was shortened by 2 bases and J by 7 bases, with 9 bases between the two germline ends. CDR3 in amino acids: CASSLGGWNEQFF. CDR3 nucleotides: TGTGCCAGCAGCTTAGGGGGCTGGAATGAGCAGTTCTTC.

This sequence joins TRBV5-1 and TRBJ1-6; D is possibly TRBD1 (6 bases). There are 15 residues in the CDR3. CDR1 and CDR2 (germline): SGHRS, YFSETQ. Trimming took off 6 bases at V and 7 bases at J, with 17 bases between the two ends. The CDR3 DNA reads as TGCGCCAGCAAGATGGAGGAGCAGGGGAATTCACCCCTCCACTTT. Amino acids: CASKMEEQGNSPLHF.